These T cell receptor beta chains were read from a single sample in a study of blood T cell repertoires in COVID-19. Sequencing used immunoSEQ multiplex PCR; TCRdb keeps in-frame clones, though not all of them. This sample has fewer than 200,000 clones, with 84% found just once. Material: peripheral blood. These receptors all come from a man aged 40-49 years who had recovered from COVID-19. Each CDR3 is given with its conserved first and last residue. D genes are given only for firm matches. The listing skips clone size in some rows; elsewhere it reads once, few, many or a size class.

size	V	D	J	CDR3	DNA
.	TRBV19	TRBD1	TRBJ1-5	CASSDRVDNQPQHF	TGTGCCAGTAGCGACAGGGTTGATAATCAGCCCCAGCATTTT
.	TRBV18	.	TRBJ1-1	CASSLRQENTEAFF	TGTGCCAGCTCACTTCGACAGGAGAACACTGAAGCTTTCTTT
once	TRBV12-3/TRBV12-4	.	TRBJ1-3	CASSWAGPYTIYF	TGTGCCAGCAGCTGGGCAGGGCCATACACCATATATTTT
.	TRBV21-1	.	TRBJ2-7	CASSKGGGGRYYEQYF	TGTGCCAGCAGCAAAGGGGGGGGCGGGAGATACTACGAGCAGTACTTC
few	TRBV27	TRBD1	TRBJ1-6	CASSPRTGYAPLHF	TGTGCCAGCAGTCCTAGGACAGGGTATGCACCCCTCCACTTT
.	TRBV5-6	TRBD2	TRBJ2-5	CASSLDASGGETQYF	TGTGCCAGCAGCTTGGATGCTAGCGGGGGAGAGACCCAGTACTTC
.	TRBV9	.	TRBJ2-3	CASSVWDTRDTQYF	TGTGCCAGCAGCGTATGGGACACCCGAGATACGCAGTATTTT
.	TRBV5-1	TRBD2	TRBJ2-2	CASSLPRERETTGELFF	TGCGCCAGCAGCTTGCCTCGGGAGCGGGAGACCACCGGGGAGCTGTTTTTT
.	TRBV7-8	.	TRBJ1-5	CASSFQDNQPQHF	TGTGCCAGCAGCTTCCAGGATAATCAGCCCCAGCATTTT
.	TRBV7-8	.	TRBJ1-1	CASSLTRDAWGGTEAFF	TGTGCCAGCAGCCTAACCCGGGACGCGTGGGGGGGCACTGAAGCTTTCTTT
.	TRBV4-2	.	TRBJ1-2	CASSPDDAGFDGYTF	TGTGCCAGCAGCCCTGACGACGCAGGTTTTGATGGCTACACCTTC
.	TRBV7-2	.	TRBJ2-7	CASKWRGAAYEQYF	TGTGCCAGTAAATGGCGGGGAGCGGCCTACGAGCAGTACTTC
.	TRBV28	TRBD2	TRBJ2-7	CASSFHTSGSYEQYF	TGTGCCAGCAGTTTTCACACTAGCGGGAGCTACGAGCAGTACTTC
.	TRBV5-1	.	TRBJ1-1	CASSSGNVNTEAFF	TGCGCCAGCAGCTCAGGGAATGTGAACACTGAAGCTTTCTTT
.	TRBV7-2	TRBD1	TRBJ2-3	CASSFQGADTQYF	TGTGCCAGCAGCTTCCAGGGGGCAGATACGCAGTATTTT
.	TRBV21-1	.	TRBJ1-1	CASSKEEGWEGESGNTEAFF	TGTGCCAGCAGCAAAGAGGAGGGGTGGGAGGGCGAATCCGGAAACACTGAAGCTTTCTTT
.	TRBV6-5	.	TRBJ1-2	CASSYGHRNYGYTF	TGTGCCAGCAGTTACGGACACCGAAACTATGGCTACACCTTC
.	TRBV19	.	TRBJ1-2	CASKKGAGVQGYTF	TGTGCCAGTAAAAAAGGGGCAGGGGTACAGGGCTACACCTTC
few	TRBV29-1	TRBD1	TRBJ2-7	CSVLADRGYEQYF	TGCAGCGTTTTAGCGGACAGGGGATACGAGCAGTACTTC
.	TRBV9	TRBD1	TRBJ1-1	CASSVAGTGRTEAFF	TGTGCCAGCAGCGTAGCTGGGACAGGGCGGACTGAAGCTTTCTTT
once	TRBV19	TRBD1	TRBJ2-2	CANFAGTGNRPGTGELFF	TGTGCCAATTTTGCCGGGACAGGGAATAGACCGGGCACCGGGGAGCTGTTTTTT
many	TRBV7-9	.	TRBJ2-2	CASSLRQRNTGELFF	TGTGCCAGCAGCCTCAGACAGAGAAACACCGGGGAGCTGTTTTTT
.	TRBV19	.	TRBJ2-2	CASSQPGDPEDLGELFF	TGTGCCAGTAGCCAGCCGGGGGACCCCGAGGATCTCGGGGAGCTGTTTTTT
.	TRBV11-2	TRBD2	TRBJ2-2	CASSLVAGGLTGELFF	TGTGCCAGCAGCTTAGTTGCGGGAGGTCTCACCGGGGAGCTGTTTTTT
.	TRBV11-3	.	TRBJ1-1	CASTKLTEAFF	TGTGCCAGCACAAAGCTCACTGAAGCTTTCTTT
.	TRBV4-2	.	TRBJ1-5	CASSHEGRGSNQPQHF	TGTGCCAGCAGCCATGAGGGCAGGGGAAGCAATCAGCCCCAGCATTTT
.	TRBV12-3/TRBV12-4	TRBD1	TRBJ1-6	CASRTGDNSPLHF	TGTGCCAGCAGGACAGGGGATAATTCACCCCTCCACTTT
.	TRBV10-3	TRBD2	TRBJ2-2	CAISEREGAGELFF	TGTGCCATCAGTGAGCGGGAGGGAGCCGGGGAGCTGTTTTTT
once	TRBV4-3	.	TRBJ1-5	CASSQEGGPQHF	TGCGCCAGCAGCCAAGAAGGCGGGCCCCAGCATTTT
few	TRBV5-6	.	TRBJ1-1	CASSLNRVATEAFF	TGTGCCAGCAGCTTGAACAGGGTCGCCACTGAAGCTTTCTTT
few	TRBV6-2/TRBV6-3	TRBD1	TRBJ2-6	CASTPQLTGASGANVLTF	TGTGCCAGCACCCCCCAACTAACAGGGGCCTCTGGGGCCAACGTCCTGACTTTC
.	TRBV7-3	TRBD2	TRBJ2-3	CASSLGLSGGPTDTQYF	TGTGCCAGCAGCTTAGGACTTAGCGGGGGGCCCACAGATACGCAGTATTTT
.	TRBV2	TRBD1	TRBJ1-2	CASSEVGQGSYGYTF	TGTGCCAGCAGTGAAGTGGGACAGGGAAGCTATGGCTACACCTTC
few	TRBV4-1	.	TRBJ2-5	CASSQDLAVQETQYF	TGCGCCAGCAGCCAAGATCTGGCAGTCCAAGAGACCCAGTACTTC
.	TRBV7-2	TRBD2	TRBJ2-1	CASSLGLAGSEQFF	TGTGCCAGCAGCTTGGGACTAGCGGGGAGTGAGCAGTTCTTC
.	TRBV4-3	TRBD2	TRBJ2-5	CASSQSQLAGRETQYF	TGCGCCAGCAGCCAAAGTCAACTAGCGGGGCGGGAGACCCAGTACTTC
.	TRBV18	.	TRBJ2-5	CASSLTDGGPSGTQYF	TGTGCCAGCTCACTCACTGACGGAGGGCCCAGTGGGACCCAGTACTTC
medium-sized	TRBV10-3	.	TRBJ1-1	CAISENRETEAFF	TGTGCCATCAGTGAGAACCGGGAAACTGAAGCTTTCTTT
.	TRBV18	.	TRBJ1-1	CASSPRQTEAFF	TGTGCCAGCTCACCACGGCAGACTGAAGCTTTCTTT
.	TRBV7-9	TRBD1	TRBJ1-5	CASSLGQGQNQPQHF	TGTGCCAGCAGCTTAGGACAGGGACAGAATCAGCCCCAGCATTTT